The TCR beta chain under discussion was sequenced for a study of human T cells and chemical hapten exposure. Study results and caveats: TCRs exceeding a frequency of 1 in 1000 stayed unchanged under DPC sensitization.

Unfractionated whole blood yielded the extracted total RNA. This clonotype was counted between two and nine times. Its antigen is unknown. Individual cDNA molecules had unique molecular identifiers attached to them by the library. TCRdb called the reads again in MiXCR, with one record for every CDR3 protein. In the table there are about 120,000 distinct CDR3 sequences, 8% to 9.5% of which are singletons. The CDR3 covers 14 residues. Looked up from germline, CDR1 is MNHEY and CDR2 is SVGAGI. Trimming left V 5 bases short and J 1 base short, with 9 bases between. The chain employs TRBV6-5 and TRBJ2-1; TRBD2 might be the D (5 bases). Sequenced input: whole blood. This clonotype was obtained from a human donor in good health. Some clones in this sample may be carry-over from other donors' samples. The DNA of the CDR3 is TGTGCCAGCAGTCAGCGCGGGTCCTACAATGAGCAGTTCTTC. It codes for CASSQRGSYNEQFF.